This T cell receptor (beta chain) was found in a study of blood T cell repertoires in COVID-19. Across the whole study: Samples of COVID-19 (acute and convalescent) were obtained from the United States, Italy and Spain. Sources were T cells, B-cell-depleted T cells, or PBMCs; the material itself was cDNA or gDNA.

In the authors' workflow: Estimated nucleated cell counts came from reference gene primer amplification. The method was immunoSEQ multiplex PCR; TCRdb's version includes in-frame clones alone and lacks a portion of them. From that table come the V and J calls and clone size; the DNA was used to work out D and trimming. The sample lists 80,000 to 100,000 clones, about nine tenths occurring once. Germline lookup yields CDR1 SGHAT and CDR2 FQNNGV. The CDR3 extends over 13 amino acids. With 5 bases removed from V and 1 base from J, the gap between germline ends came to 8 bases. The source of this sequence is a man in his 60s with acute or convalescent COVID-19. V usage is TRBV11-2 and J usage is TRBJ1-1; no definite D call. Sequenced: peripheral blood. CDR3 nucleotides: TGTGCCAGCAGCCCCGGCGGGAACACTGAAGCTTTCTTT. Its protein is CASSPGGNTEAFF.